The 12 T cell receptor beta chains listed next were all sequenced from one sample in a study of T cell responses to AZD1222 COVID-19 vaccine. Data came from immunoSEQ multiplex PCR; TCRdb stores just in-frame clones and leaves some out. This table has about 90,000 clones, roughly 90% appearing once. This material consisted of peripheral blood, taken 28 days after the second AZD1222 dose. These receptors came from an adult who received the AZD1222 COVID-19 vaccine.

The CDR3 here is CASSHWTSGGADTQYF. DNA of the CDR3: TGTGCCAGCAGCCATTGGACTAGCGGTGGCGCAGATACGCAGTATTTT. The rearrangement links TRBV3-1 (or the pseudogene TRBV3-2) to TRBJ2-3, with 10 bases identical to TRBD2. Germline V lookup: CDR1 LGHDT, CDR2 YNNKEL (reference sequence). The length of the CDR3 is 16 residues. V was clipped by 3 bases and J by 4 bases; unmatched bases: 7.

This clone was counted between two and nine times. CDR3: CASSSSRAQPQHF. CDR3 coding DNA: TGTGCCAGCAGCTCGTCCAGGGCTCAGCCCCAGCATTTT. The V call is TRBV7-2, the J call TRBJ1-5; D may be TRBD1 (5 bases). This CDR3 region has 13 residues. Germline CDR1 SGHTA, CDR2 FQGNSA. V was shortened by 4 bases and J by 6 bases, with 10 bases between the two germline ends.

The V and J genes are TRBV10-1 and TRBJ2-1; the D is unclear. This CDR3 has 14 amino acids. Germline lookup yields CDR1 WNHNN and CDR2 SYGVQD (reference sequence). Trimming removed 6 bases from V and 9 bases from J, with 18 bases in between. The CDR3 region is CASSDKGRSSEQFF. CDR3 sequence (DNA): TGCGCCAGCAGCGACAAAGGCAGGTCTAGTGAGCAGTTCTTC.

The genes are TRBV9 and TRBJ2-1; D not resolved. The CDR3 loop spans 15 amino acids. The germline gives CDR1 SGDLS, CDR2 YYNGEE. Trimming pared 4 bases from V and 4 bases from J, leaving 15 bases between. The CDR3 loop reads CASSPRAIGYNEQFF. In nucleotides, the CDR3 is TGTGCCAGCAGCCCTAGAGCCATAGGGTACAATGAGCAGTTCTTC.

V and J are TRBV2 and TRBJ2-2, with D perhaps matching TRBD1 (6 bases). CDR1 and CDR2 (germline): SNHLY, FYNNEI. The CDR3 extends over 14 amino acids. The V gene lost 6 bases and the J gene lost 3 bases, with 11 bases spanning the gap. CDR3 residues: CASRIQGYTGELFF. CDR3 nucleotides: TGTGCCAGCAGGATACAGGGATACACCGGGGAGCTGTTTTTT. Full variable domain (remainder filled in from reference TRBV2 and TRBJ2-2): EPEVTQTPSHQVTQMGQEVILRCVPISNHLYFYWYRQILGQKVEFLVSFYNNEISEKSEIFDDQFSVERPDGSNFTLKIRSTKLEDSAMYFCASRIQGYTGELFFGEGSRLTVL.

This chain's CDR3 is CASSVGPFRYF. CDR3 DNA: TGTGCCAGCAGTGTCGGACCCTTTCGGTACTTC. The V and J genes are TRBV25-1 and TRBJ2-7; D uncertain. CDR1 and CDR2 (germline): MGHDK, SYGVNS. Trimming removed 4 bases from V and 12 bases from J, with 13 bases in between. The CDR3 runs 11 residues.

This chain joins TRBV24-1 and TRBJ2-1; tentative D call: TRBD1 (5 bases). Trimming removed 3 bases at V and 7 bases at J, with 15 bases between. The CDR3 covers 15 residues. Germline CDR1 is KGHDR and CDR2 is SFDVKD. The DNA of the CDR3 is TGTGCCACCAGTGATCCCGCAGCAGGGTGGAATGAGCAGTTCTTC. This gives the protein CATSDPAAGWNEQFF.

The rearrangement links TRBV10-1 to TRBJ1-4; tentatively, D is TRBD1 (5 bases). Germline V gives CDR1 WNHNN, CDR2 SYGVQD (reference sequence). Trimming left V 0 bases short and J 0 bases short, with 5 bases between. The CDR3 loop spans 15 amino acids. The CDR3 DNA follows: TGCGCCAGCAGTGAGTCGGGGGCAACTAATGAAAAACTGTTTTTT. Translated, it gives CASSESGATNEKLFF.

This chain joins TRBV10-3 and TRBJ2-7, with TRBD1 as a possible D gene (6 bases). Germline loops: CDR1 ENHRY, CDR2 SYGVKD. Deletions cut 10 bases from V and 3 bases from J, with 10 bases between. This CDR3 is built from 11 residues. The DNA of the CDR3 is TGTGCCAGCAAAGGGGGCTACGAGCAGTACTTC. Its translation is CASKGGYEQYF.

The genes are TRBV11-2 and TRBJ1-5; D gene ambiguous. CDR3 size: 13 residues. V was shortened by 1 base and J by 6 bases, with 7 bases between the two germline ends. Germline lookup yields CDR1 SGHAT and CDR2 FQNNGV. CDR3 nucleotides: TGTGCCAGCAGCTTAGCCCAGGCTCAGCCCCAGCATTTT. It translates to CASSLAQAQPQHF.

The chain recombines TRBV5-4 with TRBJ1-2, with a weak D call TRBD1 (5 bases). The CDR3 runs 15 residues. Per the germline V gene, CDR1 is SGHNT and CDR2 is YYREEE (reference sequence). Between the trimmed V and J ends, which lost 4 bases and 2 bases, there was a span of 15 bases. The DNA for the CDR3 is TGTGCCAGCAGCGCCCCGTTGGGGGGGAACTATGGCTACACCTTC. As protein: CASSAPLGGNYGYTF. Full variable domain (missing parts from reference TRBV5-4 and TRBJ1-2): ETGVTQSPTHLIKTRGQQVTLRCSSQSGHNTVSWYQQALGQGPQFIFQYYREEENGRGNFPPRFSGLQFPNYSSELNVNALELDDSALYLCASSAPLGGNYGYTFGSGTRLTVV.

A remark on this clone: Other DNA sequences of this sample code for an identical CDR3. The chain uses TRBV6-5 and TRBJ2-2; D is undetermined. The CDR3 consists of 13 residues. CDR1 MNHEY and CDR2 SVGAGI come from the germline V gene. Trimming left V 0 bases short and J 5 bases short, with 4 bases between. The CDR3 loop reads CASSYSGTGELFF. The CDR3 DNA reads as TGTGCCAGCAGTTACTCGGGAACCGGGGAGCTGTTTTTT.